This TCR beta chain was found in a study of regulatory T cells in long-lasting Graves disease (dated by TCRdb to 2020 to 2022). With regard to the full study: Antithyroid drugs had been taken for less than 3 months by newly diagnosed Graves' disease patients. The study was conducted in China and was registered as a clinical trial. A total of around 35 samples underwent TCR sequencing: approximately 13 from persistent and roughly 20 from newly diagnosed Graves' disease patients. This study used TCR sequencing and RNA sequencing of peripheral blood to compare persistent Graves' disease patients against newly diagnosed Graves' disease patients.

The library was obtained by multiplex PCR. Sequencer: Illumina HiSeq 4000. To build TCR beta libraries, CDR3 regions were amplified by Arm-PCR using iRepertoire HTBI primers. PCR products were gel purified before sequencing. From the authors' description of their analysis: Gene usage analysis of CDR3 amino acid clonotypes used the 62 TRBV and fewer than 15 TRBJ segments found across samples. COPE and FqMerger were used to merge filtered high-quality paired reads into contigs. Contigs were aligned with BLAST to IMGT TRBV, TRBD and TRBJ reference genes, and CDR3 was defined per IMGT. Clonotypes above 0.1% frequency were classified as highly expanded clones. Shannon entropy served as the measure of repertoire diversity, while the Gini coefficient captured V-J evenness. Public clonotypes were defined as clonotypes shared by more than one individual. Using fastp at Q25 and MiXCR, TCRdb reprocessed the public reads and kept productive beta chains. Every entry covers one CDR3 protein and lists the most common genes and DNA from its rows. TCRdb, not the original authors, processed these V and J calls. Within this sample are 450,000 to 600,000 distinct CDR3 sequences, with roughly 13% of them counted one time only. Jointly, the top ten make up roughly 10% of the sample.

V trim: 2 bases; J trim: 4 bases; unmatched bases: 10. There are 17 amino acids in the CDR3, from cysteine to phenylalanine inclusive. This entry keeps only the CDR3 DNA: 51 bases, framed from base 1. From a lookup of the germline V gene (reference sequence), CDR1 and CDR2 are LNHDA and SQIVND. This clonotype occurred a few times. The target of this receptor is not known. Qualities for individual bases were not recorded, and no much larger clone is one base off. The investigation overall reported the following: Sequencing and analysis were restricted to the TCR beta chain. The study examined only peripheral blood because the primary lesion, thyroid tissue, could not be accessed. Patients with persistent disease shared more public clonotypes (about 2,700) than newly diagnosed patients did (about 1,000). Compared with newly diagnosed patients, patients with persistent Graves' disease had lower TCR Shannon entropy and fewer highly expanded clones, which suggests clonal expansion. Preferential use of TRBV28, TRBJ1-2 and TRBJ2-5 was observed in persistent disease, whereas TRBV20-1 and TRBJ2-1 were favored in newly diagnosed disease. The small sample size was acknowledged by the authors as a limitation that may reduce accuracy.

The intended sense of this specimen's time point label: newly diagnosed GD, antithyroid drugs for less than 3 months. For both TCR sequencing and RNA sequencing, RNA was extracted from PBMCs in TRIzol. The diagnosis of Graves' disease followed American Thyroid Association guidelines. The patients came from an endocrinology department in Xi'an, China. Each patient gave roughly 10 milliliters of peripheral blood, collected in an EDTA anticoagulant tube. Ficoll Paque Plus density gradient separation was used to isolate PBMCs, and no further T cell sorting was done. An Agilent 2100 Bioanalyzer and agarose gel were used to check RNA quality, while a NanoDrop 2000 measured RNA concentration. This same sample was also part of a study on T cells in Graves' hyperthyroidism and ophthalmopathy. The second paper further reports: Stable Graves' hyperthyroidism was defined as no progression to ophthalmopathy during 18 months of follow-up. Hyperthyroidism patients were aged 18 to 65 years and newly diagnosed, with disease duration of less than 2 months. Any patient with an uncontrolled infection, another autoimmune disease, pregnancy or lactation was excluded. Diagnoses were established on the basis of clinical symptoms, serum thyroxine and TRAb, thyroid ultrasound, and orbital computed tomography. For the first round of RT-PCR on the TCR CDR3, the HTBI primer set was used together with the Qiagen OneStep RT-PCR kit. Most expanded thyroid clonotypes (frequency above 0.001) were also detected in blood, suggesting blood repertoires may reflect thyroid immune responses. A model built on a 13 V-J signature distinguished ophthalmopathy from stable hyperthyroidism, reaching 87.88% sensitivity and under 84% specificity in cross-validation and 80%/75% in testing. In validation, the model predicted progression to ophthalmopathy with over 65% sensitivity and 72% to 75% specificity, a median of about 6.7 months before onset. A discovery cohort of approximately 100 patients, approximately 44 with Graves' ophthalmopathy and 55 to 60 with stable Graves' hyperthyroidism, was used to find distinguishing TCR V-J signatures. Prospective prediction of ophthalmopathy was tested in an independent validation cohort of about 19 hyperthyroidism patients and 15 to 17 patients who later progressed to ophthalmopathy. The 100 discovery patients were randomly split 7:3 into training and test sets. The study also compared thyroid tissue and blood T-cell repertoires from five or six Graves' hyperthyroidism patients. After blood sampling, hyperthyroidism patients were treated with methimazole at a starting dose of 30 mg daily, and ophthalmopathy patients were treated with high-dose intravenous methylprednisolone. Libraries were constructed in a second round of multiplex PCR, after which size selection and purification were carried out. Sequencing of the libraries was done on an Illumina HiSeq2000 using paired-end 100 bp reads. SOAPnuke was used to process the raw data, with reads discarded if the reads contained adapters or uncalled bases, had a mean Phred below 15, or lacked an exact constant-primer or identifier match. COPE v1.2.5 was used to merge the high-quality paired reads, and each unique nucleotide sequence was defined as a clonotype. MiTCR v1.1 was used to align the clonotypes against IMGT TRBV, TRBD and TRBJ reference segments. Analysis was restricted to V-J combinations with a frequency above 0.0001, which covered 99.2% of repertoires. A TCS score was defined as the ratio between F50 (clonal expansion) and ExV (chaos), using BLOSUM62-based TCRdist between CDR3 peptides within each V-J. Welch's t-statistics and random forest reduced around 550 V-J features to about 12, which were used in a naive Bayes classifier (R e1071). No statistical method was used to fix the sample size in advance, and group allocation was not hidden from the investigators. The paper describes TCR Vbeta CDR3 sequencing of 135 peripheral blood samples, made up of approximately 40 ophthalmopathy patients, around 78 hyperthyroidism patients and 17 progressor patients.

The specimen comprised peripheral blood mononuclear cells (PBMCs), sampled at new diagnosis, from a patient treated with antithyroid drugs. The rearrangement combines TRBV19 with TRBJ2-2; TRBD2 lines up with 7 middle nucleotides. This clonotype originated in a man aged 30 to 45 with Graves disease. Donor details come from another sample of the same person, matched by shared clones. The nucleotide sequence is TGTGCCAGTAGTATATTACGCGGGAGTTTTCGCACCGGGGAGCTGTTTTTT. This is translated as CASSILRGSFRTGELFF.